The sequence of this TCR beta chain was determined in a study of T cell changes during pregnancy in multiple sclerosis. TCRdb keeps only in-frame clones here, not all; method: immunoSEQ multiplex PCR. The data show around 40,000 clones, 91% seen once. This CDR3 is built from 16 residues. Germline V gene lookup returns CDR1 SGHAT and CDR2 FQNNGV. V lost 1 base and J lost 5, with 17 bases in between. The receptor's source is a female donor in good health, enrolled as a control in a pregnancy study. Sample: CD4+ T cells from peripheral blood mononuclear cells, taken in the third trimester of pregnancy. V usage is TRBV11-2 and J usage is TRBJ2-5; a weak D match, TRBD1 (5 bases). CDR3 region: CASSLVSLEGAETQYF. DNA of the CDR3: TGTGCCAGCAGCTTAGTTAGTCTAGAAGGGGCGGAGACCCAGTACTTC.